This T cell receptor beta chain was sequenced during a study of immune evolution from preneoplasia to lung adenocarcinoma. Study observations and caveats: Later-stage lesions appeared to have more T cells, more diversity, less clonality. Normal lung had the highest top T cell clone frequencies. KRAS-mutant nodules had the highest T cell clonality.

Some clones are missing from TCRdb's copy, which holds only in-frame ones; the method was immunoSEQ multiplex PCR. The sample lists around 3,000 clones, 88% occurring once. Trimming removed 0 bases at V and 1 base at J, with 11 bases between. Germline V gene sequence: CDR1 LNHNV, CDR2 YYDKDF (reference sequence). There are 16 residues in the CDR3. As for this clone: What it binds is unknown.

This chain uses TRBV15 with TRBJ2-3; TRBD1 might be the D (5 bases). The TCR sequence derives from a person in their 70s with invasive lung adenocarcinoma. The specimen was FFPE invasive lung adenocarcinoma tissue. CDR3 nucleotide sequence: TGTGCCACCAGCAGAGATGTGGGGCCCCGCACAGATACGCAGTATTTT. It is translated as CATSRDVGPRTDTQYF. Full variable domain (missing parts from reference TRBV15 and TRBJ2-3): DAMVIQNPRYQVTQFGKPVTLSCSQTLNHNVMYWYQQKSSQAPKLLFHYYDKDFNNEADTPDNFQSRRPNTSFCFLDIRSPGLGDTAMYLCATSRDVGPRTDTQYFGPGTRLTVL.